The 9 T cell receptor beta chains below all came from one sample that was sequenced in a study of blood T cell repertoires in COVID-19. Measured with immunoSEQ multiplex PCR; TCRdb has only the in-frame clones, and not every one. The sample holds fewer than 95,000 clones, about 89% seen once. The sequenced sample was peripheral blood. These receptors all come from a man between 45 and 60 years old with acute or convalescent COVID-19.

The CDR3 reads CASSPRGSGGSETQYF. Here the CDR3 DNA reads TGTGCCAGCAGCCCCCGTGGTAGCGGGGGGTCTGAGACCCAGTACTTC. V gene TRBV9 combines with J gene TRBJ2-5; 10 nucleotides align to TRBD2. This CDR3 is built from 16 residues. Trimming took 4 bases from V and 5 from J; bases not matched to a gene: 11. Germline V gives CDR1 SGDLS, CDR2 YYNGEE.

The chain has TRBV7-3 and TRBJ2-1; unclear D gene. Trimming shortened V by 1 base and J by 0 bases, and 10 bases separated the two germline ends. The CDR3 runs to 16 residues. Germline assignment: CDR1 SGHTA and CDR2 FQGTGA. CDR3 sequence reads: CASSLNQVRSYNEQFF. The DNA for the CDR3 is TGTGCCAGCAGCTTAAATCAGGTCCGCTCCTACAATGAGCAGTTCTTC.

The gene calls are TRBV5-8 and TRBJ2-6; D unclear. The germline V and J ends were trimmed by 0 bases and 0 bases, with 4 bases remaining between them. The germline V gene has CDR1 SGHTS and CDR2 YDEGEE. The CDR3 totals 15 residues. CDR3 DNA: TGTGCCAGCAGCTTGGGGCTCTCTGGGGCCAACGTCCTGACTTTC. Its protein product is CASSLGLSGANVLTF.

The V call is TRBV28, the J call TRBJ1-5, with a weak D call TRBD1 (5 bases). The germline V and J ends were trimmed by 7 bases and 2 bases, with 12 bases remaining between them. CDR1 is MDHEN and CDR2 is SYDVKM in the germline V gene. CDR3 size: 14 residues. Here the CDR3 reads CASNLPQGNQPQHF. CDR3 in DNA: TGTGCCAGCAACCTACCACAGGGCAATCAGCCCCAGCATTTT.

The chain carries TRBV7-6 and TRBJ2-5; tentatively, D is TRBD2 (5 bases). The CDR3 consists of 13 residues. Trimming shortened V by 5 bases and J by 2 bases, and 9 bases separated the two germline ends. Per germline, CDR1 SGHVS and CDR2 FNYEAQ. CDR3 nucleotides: TGTGCCAGCAGCCCACCGGGACAAGAGACCCAGTACTTC. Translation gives CASSPPGQETQYF. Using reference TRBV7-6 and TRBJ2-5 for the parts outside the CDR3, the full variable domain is GAGVSQSPRYKVTKRGQDVALRCDPISGHVSLYWYRQALGQGPEFLTYFNYEAQQDKSGLPNDRFSAERPEGSISTLTIQRTEQRDSAMYRCASSPPGQETQYFGPGTRLLVL.

CDR3 residues: CAISESLQGAGYTF. The CDR3 DNA reads TGTGCCATCAGTGAGTCGCTTCAGGGGGCAGGCTACACCTTC. J is TRBJ1-2 and V is TRBV10-3; 8 positions agree with TRBD1. Germline V gene sequence: CDR1 ENHRY, CDR2 SYGVKD. This CDR3 contains 14 residues. V was clipped by 0 bases and J by 8 bases; unmatched bases: 5.

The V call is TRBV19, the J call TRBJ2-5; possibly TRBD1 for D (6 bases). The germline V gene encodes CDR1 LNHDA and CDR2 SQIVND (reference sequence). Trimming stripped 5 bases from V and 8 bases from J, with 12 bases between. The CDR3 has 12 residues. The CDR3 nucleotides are TGTGCCAGTAGTGTCACAGGGCATACCCAGTACTTC. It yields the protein CASSVTGHTQYF.

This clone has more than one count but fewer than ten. The CDR3 protein is CASSFILPGQGDQPQHF. The CDR3 DNA follows: TGTGCCAGTAGCTTTATCCTGCCGGGACAGGGGGATCAGCCCCAGCATTTT. This chain joins TRBV19 and TRBJ1-5, with 11 bases matching TRBD1. This CDR3 region has 17 residues. The trim removed 6 bases at V and 5 bases at J, leaving 12 bases unmatched. The germline V gene encodes CDR1 LNHDA and CDR2 SQIVND (reference sequence). Looking up the rest from reference TRBV19 and TRBJ1-5 gives the full variable domain: DGGITQSPKYLFRKEGQNVTLSCEQNLNHDAMYWYRQDPGQGLRLIYYSQIVNDFQKGDIAEGYSVSREKKESFPLTVTSAQKNPTAFYLCASSFILPGQGDQPQHFGDGTRLSIL.

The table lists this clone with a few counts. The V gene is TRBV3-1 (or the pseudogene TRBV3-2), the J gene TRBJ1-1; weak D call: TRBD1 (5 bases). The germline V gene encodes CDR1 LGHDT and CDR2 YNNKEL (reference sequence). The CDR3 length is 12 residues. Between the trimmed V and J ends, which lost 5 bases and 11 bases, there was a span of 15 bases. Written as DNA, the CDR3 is TGTGCCAGCAGCTATCAGACCCGGGGGGCTTTCTTT. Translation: CASSYQTRGAFF.